This paragraph reports one T cell receptor beta chain. These data originate in a study of T cells in Graves' hyperthyroidism and ophthalmopathy. V was pared by 6 bases and J by 4 bases, with 13 bases between. This CDR3 comprises 13 residues. Per germline, CDR1 DFQATT and CDR2 SNEGSKA (reference sequence). Amplified TCR beta CDR3 regions derived from RNA transcripts. The HTBI primer set was used in a first-round RT-PCR of the TCR CDR3. Each CDR3 protein is one row after TCRdb ran MiXCR on the multiplex PCR reads. The table lists 600,000 to 650,000 distinct CDR3 sequences, less than 25% of them singletons.

The sequencing input was blood. The receptor was isolated from a man aged 30-40 years with Graves' ophthalmopathy. This chain joins TRBV20-1 and TRBJ1-3; TRBD1 is a possible D gene (6 bases). The CDR3 reads CSARTGHGNTIYF. For the CDR3, the DNA is TGCAGTGCCAGAACAGGGCACGGAAACACCATATATTTT.